This T cell receptor (beta chain) stems from a study of a mutant IDH1 vaccine in newly diagnosed glioma. The wider study: Earlier treatment was radiotherapy, temozolomide, or both, with most getting both. Study-wide results and limits: Apparently unrelated to pseudoprogression were changes in the top peripheral T cell clonotypes.

Clones were sequenced by immunoSEQ multiplex PCR, and TCRdb holds only the in-frame ones, with some missing. Counted here are about 68,000 clones, about four fifths occurring once; the ten biggest clones make up approximately 12%. The germline V gene encodes CDR1 SGHTA and CDR2 FQGTGA. The CDR3 runs to 17 residues. V shed 4 bases, J shed 4 bases, and the junction held 12 bases outside the gene matches. Time point denoted: week 35, safety follow-up. Vaccination comprised doses that each held 300 ug of mutant IDH1 20-mer peptide, plus topical imiquimod. Eight vaccine injections were given to patients in weeks 1, 3, 5, 7, 11, 15, 19 and 23. As regards this clone: Its antigen is not known.

The chain uses TRBV7-3 and TRBJ2-2, with 7 nucleotides matching TRBD2. The specimen was PBMCs, collected from a glioma patient whose treatment included an IDH1 peptide vaccine. The sequence derives from a man aged 18-30 years with glioma. The CDR3: CASSSFPPGLSTGELFF. Written as DNA, the CDR3 is TGTGCCAGCAGCTCCTTTCCCCCGGGACTAAGCACCGGGGAGCTGTTTTTT.